This TCR beta chain was retrieved from a study of OX40 agonist ivuxolimab in advanced cancers. Describing the broader study: Ivuxolimab was a fully human IgG2 agonistic monoclonal antibody targeting the costimulatory receptor OX40 (CD134). The paper reports the monotherapy dose-escalation portion (N of about 50 patients) of the phase I ivuxolimab trial. Of the roughly 51 patients in dose escalation, 19 had hepatocellular carcinoma, about 15 had melanoma, 9 had renal cell carcinoma and 9 had head and neck cancer. Intravenous ivuxolimab was administered to patients every 2 weeks at six dose levels: 0.01, 0.1, 0.3, 1.5, 3 and 10 mg/kg. The dose-escalation cohort was 82.7% male with a mean age of about 60 years, ranging from roughly 23 to 80. Partial responses were achieved by three dose-escalation patients, of whom one had hepatocellular carcinoma and two had cutaneous melanoma. Prior anti-PD-1, anti-PD-L1 or anti-CTLA-4 therapy was permitted, and approximately 39% of dose-escalation patients had received checkpoint inhibitors. The purpose of peripheral TCRbeta sequencing was to test whether ivuxolimab changed TCR sequence diversity and led to clonal T-cell expansion. General findings and caveats noted by the study authors: Antigen specificity was not determined for the clonally expanded peripheral T cells. At doses of 0.1 to 3.0 mg/kg, clonal expansion of both CD4+ and CD8+ T cells in blood was seen between baseline and week 6. Low levels of normalized T-cell clonal expansion were also seen in some patients who did not respond. In the 0.1-3.0 mg/kg groups, partial responders had among the lowest normalized peripheral clonal expansion, particularly in CD8+ T cells. After ivuxolimab, more expanded clones were found on average in CD8+ T cells than in CD4+ T cells.

The CDR1 and CDR2 encoded by the germline V gene (reference sequence) are MNHEY and SMNVEV. The CDR3 holds 16 amino acids from the cysteine to the phenylalanine. Only CDR3 DNA remains: 48 bases, in frame from the first base. V and J are truncated by 5 bases and 0 bases respectively, leaving an intervening sequence of 11 bases. Patients with autoimmune disease history or receiving systemic immunosuppression were excluded from the trial. Peripheral blood for TCR sequencing was collected from all dose cohorts at baseline, on cycle 4 day 1, and on cycle 7 day 1. Samples were obtained from an open-label, multicenter, first-in-human phase I dose-escalation trial of ivuxolimab. Adults with locally advanced or metastatic melanoma, renal cell, hepatocellular, or head and neck squamous cell carcinoma were enrolled in the trial. CD4+ and CD8+ T cells were sorted separately from peripheral blood before TCR sequencing.

For sequencing of the TCRbeta CDR3 region, genomic DNA was extracted from the sorted cells. The immunoSEQ Assay was used for sequencing of TCRbeta CDR3 regions. TCRdb retrieved this table from immuneACCESS and kept in-frame rearrangements only. Not all clones are present; in checked studies, unresolved V genes account for under half, and no reason is known for the remainder. The sample table shows about 40,000 clones, and around nine tenths are seen once. The ten largest clones represent about 13% of the sample. With respect to this clone: Its antigen specificity is not known. No per-base quality is available; no much larger clone lies one base away.

The chain is made from TRBV27 and TRBJ1-6; the D gene identity is not certain. The receptor's source is an adult with an advanced solid tumor such as melanoma, head and neck, liver or kidney cancer. Sequencing was performed on CD4+ or CD8+ T cells sorted from blood, taken in a trial of the OX40 agonist ivuxolimab. Read as DNA, the sequence is TGTGCCAGCAGTCTCCGCGAGAGCTCCTATAATTCACCCCTCCACTTT. Its translation reads: CASSLRESSYNSPLHF.